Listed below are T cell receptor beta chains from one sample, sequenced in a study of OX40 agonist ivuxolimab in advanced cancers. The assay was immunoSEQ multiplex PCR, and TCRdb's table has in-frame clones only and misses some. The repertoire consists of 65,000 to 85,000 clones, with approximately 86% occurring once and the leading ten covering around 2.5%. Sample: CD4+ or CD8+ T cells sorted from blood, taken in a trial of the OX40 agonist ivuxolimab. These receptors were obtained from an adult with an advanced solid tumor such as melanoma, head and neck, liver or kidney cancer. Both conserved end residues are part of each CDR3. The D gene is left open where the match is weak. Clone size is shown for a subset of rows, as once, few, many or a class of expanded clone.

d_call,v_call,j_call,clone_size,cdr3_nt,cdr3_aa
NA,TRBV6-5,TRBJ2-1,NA,TGTGCCAGCAATTCCCGCCCCTGGGAAGGTAATGAGCAGTTCTTC,CASNSRPWEGNEQFF
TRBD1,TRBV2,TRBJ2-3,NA,TGTGCCAGCAGGGAGGACAGGGGGCAACCAGATACGCAGTATTTT,CASREDRGQPDTQYF
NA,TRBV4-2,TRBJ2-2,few,TGTGCCAGCCAAGACTTGGTCCGGAACACCGGGGAGCTGTTTTTT,CASQDLVRNTGELFF
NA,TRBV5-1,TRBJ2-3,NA,TGCGCCAGCAGCCCCACTAGAGCAGATACGCAGTATTTT,CASSPTRADTQYF
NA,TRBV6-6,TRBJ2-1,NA,TGTGCCAGCAGTCCCGGGGCCTACAATGAGCAGTTCTTC,CASSPGAYNEQFF
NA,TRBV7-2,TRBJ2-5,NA,TGTGCCAGCAGCTTAGCTCACCCCGTGGGGACCCAGTACTTC,CASSLAHPVGTQYF
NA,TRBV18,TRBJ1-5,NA,TGTGCCAGCTCACCAGGGAGGGAGGAGCCCCAGCATTTT,CASSPGREEPQHF
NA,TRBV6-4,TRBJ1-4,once,TGTGCCAGCAACGGTGCAACTAATGAAAAACTGTTTTTT,CASNGATNEKLFF
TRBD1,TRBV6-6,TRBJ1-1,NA,TGTGCCACGACAGGACAGGGGTCGGGTAACACTGAAGCTTTCTTT,CATTGQGSGNTEAFF
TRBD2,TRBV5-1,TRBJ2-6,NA,TGCGCCAGCAGCTTGGGAACTAGCGGGGGTTCTCAGGGCCCCCTGACTTTC,CASSLGTSGGSQGPLTF
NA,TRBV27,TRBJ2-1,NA,TGTGCCAGCAGTTTTTCCCCACCAAGTTACAATGAGCAGTTCTTC,CASSFSPPSYNEQFF
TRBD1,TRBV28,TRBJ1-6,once,TGTGCCAGCCACAGGGGGGAGAGCTCACCCCTCCACTTT,CASHRGESSPLHF
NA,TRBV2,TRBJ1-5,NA,TGTGCCAGCAGTGCCCGGGCGGGCAATCAGCCCCAGCATTTT,CASSARAGNQPQHF
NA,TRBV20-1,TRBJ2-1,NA,TGCAGTGCTAAAAACAATGAGCAGTTCTTC,CSAKNNEQFF
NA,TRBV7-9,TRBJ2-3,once,TGTGCCAGCAGCCTCCGGGGACGGGAAGTAGATACGCAGTATTTT,CASSLRGREVDTQYF
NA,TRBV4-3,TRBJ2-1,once,TGCGCCAGCAGCCCAGAGTTGAACTACAATGAGCAGTTCTTC,CASSPELNYNEQFF
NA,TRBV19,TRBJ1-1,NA,TGTGCCAGTAGTGTTCAGGGAGTGTACACTGAAGCTTTCTTT,CASSVQGVYTEAFF
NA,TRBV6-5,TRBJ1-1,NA,TGTGCCAGCAGTCCCCCAGGGACGAACACTGAAGCTTTCTTT,CASSPPGTNTEAFF
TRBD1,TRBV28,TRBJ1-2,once,TGTGCCAGCAGTTTACGAGGGGGCAAAGGCTACACCTTC,CASSLRGGKGYTF
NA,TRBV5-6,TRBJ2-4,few,TGTGCCAGCAGCCCCCCTGTGGCCAAAAACATTCAGTACTTC,CASSPPVAKNIQYF
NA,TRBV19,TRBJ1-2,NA,TGTGCCAGTAGTACGCCCCCCAGGGGTGGCTACACCTTC,CASSTPPRGGYTF
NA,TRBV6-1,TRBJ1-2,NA,TGTGCCAGCAGCTTCGGGGACTATGGCTACACCTTC,CASSFGDYGYTF
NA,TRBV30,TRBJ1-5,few,TGTGCCTGGAGTGTGGGTCTTAGCAATCAGCCCCAGCATTTT,CAWSVGLSNQPQHF
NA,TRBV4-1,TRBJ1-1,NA,TGCGCCAGCAGCCAAGAGTCCGGGGGCCTGAACACTGAAGCTTTCTTT,CASSQESGGLNTEAFF
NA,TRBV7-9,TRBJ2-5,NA,TGTGCCAGCAGCTTCATGGGTGGGTCCGGGGAGACCCAGTACTTC,CASSFMGGSGETQYF
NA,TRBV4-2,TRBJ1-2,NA,TGTGCCAGCAGCCAGGGGCATGTTGGAGACTATGGCTACACCTTC,CASSQGHVGDYGYTF
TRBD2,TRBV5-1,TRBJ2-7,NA,TGCGCCAGCAGCGAAAGACGGGCTAATCTAGCGGGGAGCTCCTACGAGCAGTACTTC,CASSERRANLAGSSYEQYF
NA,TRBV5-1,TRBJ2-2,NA,TGCGCCAGCAGCTCAGGGTTCGCGAACACCGGGGAGCTGTTTTTT,CASSSGFANTGELFF
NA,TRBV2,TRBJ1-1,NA,TGTGCCAGCAGTGAAGCTTCGGGAGGGAACACTGAAGCTTTCTTT,CASSEASGGNTEAFF
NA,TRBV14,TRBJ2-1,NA,TGTGCCAGCAGCCAAGTTCAGACCCCAAAGTACAATGAGCAGTTCTTC,CASSQVQTPKYNEQFF